This TCR beta chain emerged from a study of blood T cells in healthy people across ages. The second PCR ran about 6 to 11 cycles with a sample-barcoded 5' primer and J-beta primers. A single record per CDR3 protein comes from TCRdb applying MiXCR to the 5' RACE reads. The sample carries hundreds of thousands of distinct CDR3 sequences, more than 40% recorded once. Every donor provided roughly 10 milliliters of peripheral blood. PBMCs numbering at least 6.5 million were isolated per sample. This clonotype was found a few times. Germline CDR1 is SGHVS and CDR2 is FQNEAQ. The CDR3 consists of 15 residues. Trimming cost V 1 base and J 3 bases, with 12 bases left between them.

The sequence was collected from a man in his 60s in good health. The V and J genes are TRBV7-8 and TRBJ1-2, with a weak D call TRBD1 (6 bases). Material: blood. In DNA, the CDR3 is TGTGCCAGCAGCTTAGGAACAGGGAAGGACTATGGCTACACCTTC. Protein sequence: CASSLGTGKDYGYTF.